This TCR beta chain comes out of a study of OX40 agonist ivuxolimab in advanced cancers. Sequencing was performed with immunoSEQ multiplex PCR; in TCRdb, only in-frame clones are kept and a portion is missing. In the table there are tens of thousands of clones, roughly three quarters of which are singletons. This clone showed up just once. The source material was CD4+ or CD8+ T cells sorted from blood, sampled in a trial of the OX40 agonist ivuxolimab. This clonotype was obtained from an adult with an advanced solid tumor such as melanoma, head and neck, liver or kidney cancer.

This CDR3 reads CASSSGTPKNQPQHF. The CDR3 DNA reads as TGTGCCAGCAGTTCCGGGACACCTAAAAATCAGCCCCAGCATTTT. The chain employs TRBV28 and TRBJ1-5; tentative D call: TRBD1 (6 bases). Trimming shortened V by 4 bases and J by 4 bases, and 14 bases separated the two germline ends. The CDR3 spans 15 residues. The V gene's germline CDR1 is MDHEN and CDR2 SYDVKM.